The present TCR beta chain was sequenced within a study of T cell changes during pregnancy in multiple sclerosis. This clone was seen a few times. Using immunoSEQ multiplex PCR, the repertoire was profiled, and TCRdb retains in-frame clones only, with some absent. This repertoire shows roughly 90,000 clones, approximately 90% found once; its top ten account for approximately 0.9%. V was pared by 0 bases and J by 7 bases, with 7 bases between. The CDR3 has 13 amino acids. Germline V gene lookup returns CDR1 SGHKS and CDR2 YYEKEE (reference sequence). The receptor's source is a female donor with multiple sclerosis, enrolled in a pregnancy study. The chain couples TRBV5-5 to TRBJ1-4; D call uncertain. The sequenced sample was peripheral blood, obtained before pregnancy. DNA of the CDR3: TGTGCCAGCAGCTTGGGGCTTCGTGAAAAACTGTTTTTT. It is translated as CASSLGLREKLFF.